Sequencing of this TCR beta chain was carried out in a study of blood T cell repertoires in COVID-19. At the level of the study: Whether acute or convalescent, the COVID-19 samples came from the United States, Italy and Spain.

This CDR3 has 16 amino acids. Germline values: CDR1 MNHNS, CDR2 SASEGT. With V trimmed by 4 bases and J by 0 bases, 5 bases remained unmatched. Study processing details: Quantification of nucleated cells was approximated via reference gene primer amplification. TCRdb's table, derived via immunoSEQ multiplex PCR, lists solely in-frame clones and lacks some. V and J calls and clone size are as listed in that table; D and trimming were resolved from the DNA. The profile shows around 150,000 clones, about 87% of them singletons. Patients from Seattle were sampled longitudinally, starting during active infection.

The chain employs TRBV6-1 and TRBJ2-1; TRBD1 agrees at 8 bases. Sequenced sample: peripheral blood. The receptor comes from a human donor with COVID-19, enrolled during active disease. The donor label of this sample is uncertain. The CDR3 sequence: CASSGITGGSYNEQFF. The DNA for the CDR3 is TGTGCCAGCAGTGGAATTACAGGGGGCTCCTACAATGAGCAGTTCTTC.